Listed here is a single T cell receptor beta chain. The sample comes from a study of response to subunit inactivated influenza vaccine. TCRdb independently ran MiXCR on the RT-PCR reads; one entry per CDR3 protein. The sample has about half a million distinct CDR3 sequences; around 8% are singletons. This clonotype was sampled from a man in his fifties or sixties who received an inactivated influenza vaccine. Sequenced here: PBMCs from blood, sampled less than 30 months after vaccination.

The CDR3 spells CASSQSKFPNEQFF. The CDR3 DNA sequence: TGTGCCAGCAGCCAGTCAAAGTTCCCCAATGAGCAGTTCTTC. This chain joins TRBV11-1 and TRBJ2-1; no firm D call. Trimming removed 5 bases at V and 6 bases at J, with 14 bases between. The CDR3 runs to 14 residues. The germline gives CDR1 SGHAT, CDR2 FQDESV (reference sequence). The full variable domain, in which reference TRBV11-1 and TRBJ2-1 provide the parts outside the CDR3, is EAEVAQSPRYKITEKSQAVAFWCDPISGHATLYWYRQILGQGPELLVQFQDESVVDDSQLPKDRFSAERLKGVDSTLKIQPAELGDSAMYLCASSQSKFPNEQFFGPGTRLTVL.